The 6 T cell receptor beta chains below come from one sample, sequenced in a study of shared clonotypes between healthy human individuals. Produced via immunoSEQ multiplex PCR; TCRdb's table is partial and in-frame only. This table has a few million clones, just under 95% appearing once. What was sequenced was naive CD4+ T cells from PBMCs. Indicated subset: CD45RA+ positively selected. The origin of the receptors is a man between 18 and 29 years old in good health. Some clones in this sample may be carry-over from other donors' samples.

This sequence joins TRBV30 and TRBJ1-4, with D possibly TRBD1 on 6 matching bases. The germline CDR1 and CDR2 sequences are GTSNPN and SVGIG (reference sequence). The CDR3 is made up of 13 amino acids. V was cut by 5 bases and J by 8 bases, with 15 bases left in between. The CDR3, as DNA: TGTGCCTGGGGTACAGGGCTGGGGGAAAAACTGTTTTTT. Protein product: CAWGTGLGEKLFF.

V and J are TRBV6-5 and TRBJ1-5; unclear D gene. Trimming left V 2 bases short and J 0 bases short, with 11 bases between. The CDR3 covers 16 residues. CDR1 MNHEY and CDR2 SVGAGI come from the germline V gene. For the CDR3, the DNA is TGTGCCAGCAGTTACCGGGTAATCTATAGCAATCAGCCCCAGCATTTT. Residues: CASSYRVIYSNQPQHF.

The V and J genes are TRBV11-2 and TRBJ1-1; the D is unclear. The germline CDR1 and CDR2 sequences are SGHAT and FQNNGV. This CDR3 is 13 amino acids long. Deletions cut 3 bases from V and 8 bases from J, with 13 bases between. CDR3 nucleotide sequence: TGTGCCAGCAGCTTGCCCCCAAATTGGGAAGCTTTCTTT. Translation gives CASSLPPNWEAFF.

The V gene is TRBV7-2, the J gene TRBJ2-1; maybe TRBD2 (5 bases). The CDR3 contains 13 residues. With 1 base removed from V and 12 bases from J, the gap between germline ends came to 13 bases. Germline V lookup: CDR1 SGHTA, CDR2 FQGNSA. CDR3 sequence (DNA): TGTGCCAGCAGCTTAGACCCCCTGGACTCGCAGTTCTTC. Its translation: CASSLDPLDSQFF.

The chain couples TRBV2 to TRBJ1-5; a possible D gene is TRBD1 (5 bases). V lost 6 bases, J lost 4 bases, and 13 bases lay in between. Germline CDR1 is SNHLY and CDR2 is FYNNEI. This CDR3 has 14 residues. In nucleotides, the CDR3 is TGTGCCAGCAGACCATGGGGGGGAAATCAGCCCCAGCATTTT. Its protein is CASRPWGGNQPQHF.

The chain joins TRBV28 to TRBJ2-1, with 12 bases lining up with TRBD2. The CDR3 has 16 amino acids. CDR1 MDHEN and CDR2 SYDVKM come from the germline V gene. The trim removed 6 bases at V and 3 bases at J, leaving 6 bases unmatched. CDR3 sequence (DNA): TGTGCCAGCAGAGGGGGACTAGCGGGCAACTACAATGAGCAGTTCTTC. Protein product: CASRGGLAGNYNEQFF.